This TCR beta chain was sequenced for a study of diagnostic markers for celiac disease. Its frequency marks this clonotype as medium-sized (0.01 to 0.1%). From the reads, TCRdb lists one entry per CDR3 protein and no DNA. The sample table includes some 3,300 distinct CDR3 sequences. CDR1 is DFQATT and CDR2 is SNEGSKA in the germline V gene (reference sequence). This CDR3 has 15 residues. The receptor was isolated from a human donor. This table probably holds off-target reads from a library built for another chain. The specimen sequenced was either unsorted cells or a sorted T cell fraction (not recorded which). The chain links TRBV20-1 to TRBJ1-6; TCRdb's D gene call, TRBD1, goes unchecked for lack of DNA. The CDR3 is CSAFRGPSYNSPLHF.